This T cell receptor beta chain was observed in a study of T cells in localized non-small cell lung cancer (dated by TCRdb to about 2020). About the study as a whole: T cell repertoires of about 230 early-stage NSCLC patients were analyzed, with tumors being compared against uninvolved tumor-adjacent lungs. The cohort consisted of 200 to 250 treatment-naive NSCLC patients whose localized lung tumors had been resected. Of the NSCLC patients, 129 were male and 85 to 110 were female, and the mean age was around 70 years.

At diagnosis, tumor, uninvolved tumor-adjacent lung and peripheral blood were collected and then preserved as a mix of FFPE and fresh-frozen material. Blood samples were analyzed as peripheral blood mononuclear cells for TCR repertoire profiling. TCR beta CDR3 regions were sequenced from DNA using the immunoSEQ Assay. The original methods were these. To compute T cell density, TCR beta template counts were normalized to usable DNA, which was estimated by amplifying housekeeping genes. Richness was estimated with the preseqR package, extrapolating to 400,000 templates for PBMC samples and 120,000 templates for tissue samples. Clonality was defined as one minus Pielou's evenness. Tissue-enriched TCRs were identified by differential abundance testing using productive amino-acid clonotypes, minimum total count 5 and alpha 0.1. The Jaccard Index and the Morisita Overlap Index were used to quantify repertoire overlap between compartments. TCR beta CDR3s were clustered by GLIPH together with public tetramer-defined viral CDR3s, and at least three viral sequences plus V-gene enrichment were required for viral motifs. What TCRdb holds here is the immuneACCESS table cut down to in-frame rearrangements. Part of the clones is not present; checked against another copy, under half of the missing clones reflect an unresolved V gene, and the others are unexplained. V, J and clone size derive from that table, while D and trimming were established from the DNA sequence. The sample contains approximately 33,000 clones, around 90% of them found a single time. The ten largest clonotypes hold more than 5.5% of the sample.

The study at large found these results: Longer overall survival was associated with higher T cell density in blood, whereas shorter survival was associated with higher clonality in adjacent lung. Because multi-region tumor sequencing was not done, intratumor heterogeneity could not be ruled out. Because the study design was exploratory, TCR variables were selected using unadjusted p-values without false-discovery rate correction. A median of roughly 60 of the top 100 tumor clones were detected in paired uninvolved adjacent lung, and some 30 of these tumor clones were also found among the top 100 clones of the paired uninvolved adjacent lung. Uninvolved tumor-adjacent lung showed the highest T cell clonality, higher than tumor, which suggests more focused antigenic responses in the uninvolved tumor-adjacent lung.

Per the germline V gene, WSHSY is the CDR1 and SAAADI is the CDR2. V is trimmed back by 2 bases and J by 1 base, and the junction contains 7 bases that no gene match accounts for. There are 16 amino acids in the CDR3, from cysteine to phenylalanine inclusive. The entry retains the CDR3 DNA only, 48 bases that are in frame from base 1. A note on this clone: It has no known antigen specificity. Base qualities are not provided; no much larger clone lies one nucleotide away.

The specimen was peripheral blood, collected before any cancer treatment. The chain was built from TRBV10-2 and TRBJ2-7; a stretch of 8 junction bases matches TRBD1. The receptor comes from a female donor aged 60 or older with stage I lung adenocarcinoma. The base sequence is TGCGCCAGCAGTGAGCCCCGGACAGGGTGGTCCTACGAGCAGTACTTC. It translates as CASSEPRTGWSYEQYF.